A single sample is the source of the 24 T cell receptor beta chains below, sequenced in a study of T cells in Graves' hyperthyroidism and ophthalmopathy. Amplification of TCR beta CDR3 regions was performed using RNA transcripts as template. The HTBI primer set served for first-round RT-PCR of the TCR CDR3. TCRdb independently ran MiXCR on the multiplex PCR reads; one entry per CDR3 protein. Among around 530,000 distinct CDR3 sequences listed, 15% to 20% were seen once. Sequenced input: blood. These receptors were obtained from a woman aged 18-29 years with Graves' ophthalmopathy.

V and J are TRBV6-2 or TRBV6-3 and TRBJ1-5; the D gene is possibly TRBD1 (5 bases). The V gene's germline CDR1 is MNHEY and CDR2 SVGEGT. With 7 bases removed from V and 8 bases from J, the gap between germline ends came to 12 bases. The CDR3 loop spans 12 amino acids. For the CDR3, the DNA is TGTGCCAGCAAGGCAGGGCGGAAGCCCCAGCATTTT. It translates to CASKAGRKPQHF.

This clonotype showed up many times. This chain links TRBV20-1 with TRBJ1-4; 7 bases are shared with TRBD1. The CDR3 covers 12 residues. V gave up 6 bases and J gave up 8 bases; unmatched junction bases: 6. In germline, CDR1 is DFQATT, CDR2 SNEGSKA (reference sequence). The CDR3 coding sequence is TGCAGTGCGGGCAGGGGGGGAGAAAAACTGTTTTTT. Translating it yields CSAGRGGEKLFF.

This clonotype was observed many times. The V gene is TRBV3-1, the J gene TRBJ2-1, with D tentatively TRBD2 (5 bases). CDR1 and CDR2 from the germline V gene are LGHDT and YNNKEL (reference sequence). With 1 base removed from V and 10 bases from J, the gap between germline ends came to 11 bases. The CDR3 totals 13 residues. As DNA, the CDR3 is TGTGCCAGCAGCCAAGGCGGGCCCAGAGAGCAGTTCTTC. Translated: CASSQGGPREQFF.

The DNA for the CDR3 is TGTGCCAGCACTTCAGGTGGTGGGCCAGCTTTCTTT. Residues: CASTSGGGPAFF. The V gene is TRBV5-4, the J gene TRBJ1-1, with D unclear. CDR3 length: 12 amino acids. The germline CDR1 and CDR2 sequences are SGHNT and YYREEE (reference sequence). V was clipped by 6 bases and J by 10 bases, with 16 bases between them.

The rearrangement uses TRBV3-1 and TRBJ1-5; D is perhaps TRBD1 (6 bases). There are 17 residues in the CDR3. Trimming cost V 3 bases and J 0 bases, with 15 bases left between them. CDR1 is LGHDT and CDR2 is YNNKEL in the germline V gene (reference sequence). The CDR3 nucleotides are TGTGCCAGCAGCCAGAGTCGGGGGCCGGATAGCAATCAGCCCCAGCATTTT. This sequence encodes CASSQSRGPDSNQPQHF.

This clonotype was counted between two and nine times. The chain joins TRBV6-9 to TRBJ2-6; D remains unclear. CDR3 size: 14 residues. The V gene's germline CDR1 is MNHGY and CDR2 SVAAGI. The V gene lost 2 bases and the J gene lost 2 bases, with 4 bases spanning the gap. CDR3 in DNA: TGTGCCAGCAGTTATGTGCCTGGGGCCAACGTCCTGACTTTC. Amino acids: CASSYVPGANVLTF.

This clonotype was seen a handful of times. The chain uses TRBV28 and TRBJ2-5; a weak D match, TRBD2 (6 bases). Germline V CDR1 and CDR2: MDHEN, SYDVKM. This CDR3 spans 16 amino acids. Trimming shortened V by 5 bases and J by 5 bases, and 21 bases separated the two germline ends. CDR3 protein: CASSPLDRFAGETQYF. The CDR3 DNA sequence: TGTGCCAGCAGTCCGCTTGACAGATTCGCGGGGGAGACCCAGTACTTC.

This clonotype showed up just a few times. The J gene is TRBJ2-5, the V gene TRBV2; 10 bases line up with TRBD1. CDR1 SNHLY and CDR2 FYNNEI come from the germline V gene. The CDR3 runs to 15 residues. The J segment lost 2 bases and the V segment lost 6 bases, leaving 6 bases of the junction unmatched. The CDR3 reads CASRPGTGDQETQYF. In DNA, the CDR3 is TGTGCCAGCAGACCCGGGACAGGGGATCAAGAGACCCAGTACTTC.

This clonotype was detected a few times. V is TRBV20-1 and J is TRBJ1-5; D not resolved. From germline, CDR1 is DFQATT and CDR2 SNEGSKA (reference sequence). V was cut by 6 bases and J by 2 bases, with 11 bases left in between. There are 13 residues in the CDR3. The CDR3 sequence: CSADGFGNQPQHF. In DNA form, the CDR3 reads TGCAGTGCGGACGGGTTCGGCAATCAGCCCCAGCATTTT.

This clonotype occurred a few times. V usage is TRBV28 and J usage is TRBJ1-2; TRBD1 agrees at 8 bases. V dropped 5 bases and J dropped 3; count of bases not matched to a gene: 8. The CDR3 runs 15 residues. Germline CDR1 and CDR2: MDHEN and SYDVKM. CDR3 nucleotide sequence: TGTGCCAGCAGTCCCCCCCGGGACAGGTACTATGGCTACACCTTC. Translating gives CASSPPRDRYYGYTF.

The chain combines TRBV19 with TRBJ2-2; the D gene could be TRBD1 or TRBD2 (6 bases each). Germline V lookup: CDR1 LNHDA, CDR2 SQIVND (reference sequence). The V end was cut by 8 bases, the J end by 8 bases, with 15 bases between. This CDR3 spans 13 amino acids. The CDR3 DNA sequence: TGTGCCAGTCGGGAGTTAGGGGGGGGGGAGCTGTTTTTT. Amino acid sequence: CASRELGGGELFF. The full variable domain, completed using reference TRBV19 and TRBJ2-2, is DGGITQSPKYLFRKEGQNVTLSCEQNLNHDAMYWYRQDPGQGLRLIYYSQIVNDFQKGDIAEGYSVSREKKESFPLTVTSAQKNPTAFYLCASRELGGGELFFGEGSRLTVL.

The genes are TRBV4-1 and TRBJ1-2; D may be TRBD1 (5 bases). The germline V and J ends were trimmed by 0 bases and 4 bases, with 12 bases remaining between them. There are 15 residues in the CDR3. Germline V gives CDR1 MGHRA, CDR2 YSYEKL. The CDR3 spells CASSQEPRVIYGYTF. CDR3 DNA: TGCGCCAGCAGCCAAGAACCCAGGGTGATCTATGGCTACACCTTC.

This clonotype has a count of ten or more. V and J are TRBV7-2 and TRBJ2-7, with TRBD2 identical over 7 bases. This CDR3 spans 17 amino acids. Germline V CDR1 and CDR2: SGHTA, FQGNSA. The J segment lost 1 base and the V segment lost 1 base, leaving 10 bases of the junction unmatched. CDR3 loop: CASSLGRLGLESYEQYF. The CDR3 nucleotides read TGTGCCAGCAGCTTAGGACGGTTAGGACTAGAGTCCTACGAGCAGTACTTC.

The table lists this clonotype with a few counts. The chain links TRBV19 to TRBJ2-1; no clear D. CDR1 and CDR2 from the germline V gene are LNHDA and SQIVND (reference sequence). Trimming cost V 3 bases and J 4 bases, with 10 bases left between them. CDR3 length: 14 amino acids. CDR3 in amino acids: CASSMSKGYNEQFF. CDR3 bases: TGTGCCAGTAGTATGTCCAAAGGGTACAATGAGCAGTTCTTC.

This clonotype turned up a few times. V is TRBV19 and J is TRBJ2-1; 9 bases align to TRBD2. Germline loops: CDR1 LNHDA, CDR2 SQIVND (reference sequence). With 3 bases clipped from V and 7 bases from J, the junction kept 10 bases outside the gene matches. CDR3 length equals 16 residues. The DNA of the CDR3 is TGTGCCAGTAGTATCGCGGGAGGGACATATGGGAATGAGCAGTTCTTC. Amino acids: CASSIAGGTYGNEQFF.

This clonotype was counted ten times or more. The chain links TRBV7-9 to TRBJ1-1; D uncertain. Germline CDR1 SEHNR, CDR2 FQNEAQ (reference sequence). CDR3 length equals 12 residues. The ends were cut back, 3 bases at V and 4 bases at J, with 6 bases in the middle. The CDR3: CASSLGITEAFF. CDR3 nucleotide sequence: TGTGCCAGCAGCTTGGGGATCACTGAAGCTTTCTTT.

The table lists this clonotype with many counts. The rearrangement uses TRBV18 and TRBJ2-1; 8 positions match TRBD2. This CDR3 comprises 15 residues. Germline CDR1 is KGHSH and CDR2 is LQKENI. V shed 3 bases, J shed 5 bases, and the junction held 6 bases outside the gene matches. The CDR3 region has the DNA TGTGCCAGCTCACCGACGACTAGCGCCGACAATGAGCAGTTCTTC. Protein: CASSPTTSADNEQFF.

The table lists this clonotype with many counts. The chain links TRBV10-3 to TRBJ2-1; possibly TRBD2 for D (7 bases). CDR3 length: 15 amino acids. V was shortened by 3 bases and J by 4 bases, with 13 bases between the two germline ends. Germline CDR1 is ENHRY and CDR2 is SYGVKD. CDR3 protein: CAISDSGGAYNEQFF. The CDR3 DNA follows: TGTGCCATCAGTGATTCGGGGGGCGCGTACAATGAGCAGTTCTTC.

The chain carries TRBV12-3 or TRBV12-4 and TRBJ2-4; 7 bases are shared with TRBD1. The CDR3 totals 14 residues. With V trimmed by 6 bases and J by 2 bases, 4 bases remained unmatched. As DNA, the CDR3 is TGTGCCAGCAGCCCACAGGGGACCAAAAACATTCAGTACTTC. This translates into CASSPQGTKNIQYF.

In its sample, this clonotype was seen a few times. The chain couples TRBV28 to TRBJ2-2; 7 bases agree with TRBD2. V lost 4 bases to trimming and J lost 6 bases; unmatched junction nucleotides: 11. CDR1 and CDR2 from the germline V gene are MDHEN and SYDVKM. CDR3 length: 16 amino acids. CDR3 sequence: CASSSTSARGPGELFF. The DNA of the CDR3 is TGTGCCAGCAGTTCCACTAGCGCTAGGGGTCCCGGGGAGCTGTTTTTT. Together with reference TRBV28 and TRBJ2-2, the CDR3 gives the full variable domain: DVKVTQSSRYLVKRTGEKVFLECVQDMDHENMFWYRQDPGLGLRLIYFSYDVKMKEKGDIPEGYSVSREKKERFSLILESASTNQTSMYLCASSSTSARGPGELFFGEGSRLTVL.

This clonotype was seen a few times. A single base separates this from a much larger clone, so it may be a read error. CDR3 sequence (DNA): TGCGCCAGCAGCTTTTTAAGGGAGACTAAAGCTTTCTTT. It translates to CASSFLRETKAFF. This chain links TRBV5-1 with TRBJ1-1; D remains ambiguous. The V and J ends lost 2 bases and 9 bases respectively, with 14 bases between them. Germline V gene sequence: CDR1 SGHRS, CDR2 YFSETQ. The CDR3 runs 13 residues.

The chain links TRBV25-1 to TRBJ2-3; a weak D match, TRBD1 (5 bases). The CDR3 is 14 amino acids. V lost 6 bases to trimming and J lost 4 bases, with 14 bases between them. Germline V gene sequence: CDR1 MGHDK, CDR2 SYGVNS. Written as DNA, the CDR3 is TGTGCCAGCAGGGGCAGGGTGGGTGCAGATACGCAGTATTTT. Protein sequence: CASRGRVGADTQYF.

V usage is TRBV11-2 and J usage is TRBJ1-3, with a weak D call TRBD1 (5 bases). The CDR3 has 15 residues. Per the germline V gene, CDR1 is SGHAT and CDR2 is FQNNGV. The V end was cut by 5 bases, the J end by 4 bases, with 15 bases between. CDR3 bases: TGTGCCAGCAGCCTGCGAGGGGCGGCAGGAAACACCATATATTTT. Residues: CASSLRGAAGNTIYF.

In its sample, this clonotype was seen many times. The CDR3 protein is CSASGGDSWEQTQYF. CDR3 bases: TGCAGTGCTAGCGGAGGGGACTCCTGGGAACAGACCCAGTACTTC. The genes are TRBV20-1 and TRBJ2-5; D possibly corresponds to TRBD2 (6 bases). Between the trimmed V and J ends, which lost 3 bases and 6 bases, there was a span of 20 bases. This CDR3 is 15 amino acids long. Germline V gene lookup returns CDR1 DFQATT and CDR2 SNEGSKA (reference sequence).